This TCR beta chain came from a study of T cell responses to AZD1222 COVID-19 vaccine (dated by TCRdb to the early 2020s). Looking at the study overall: TCR sequencing was performed for about 250 trial participants, of whom around 200 were given two doses of AZD1222 and some 26 were given two doses of MenACWY control vaccine. Trial participants were enrolled by age into subgroups of 18-55, 56-69 and 70-plus years, and about 150, 27 and 61 TCR-sequenced participants, respectively, were included in these subgroups. Points the paper makes about the study in general: In the small 56-69-year group, the increase in depth fell short of significance, most likely because of low power. Most participants were white British and females outnumbered males, and the authors suggested that clonal diversity may have been underestimated. Spike-specific TCR breadth and depth rose significantly after two AZD1222 doses compared with day 0 and with MenACWY recipients. Conclusions about previously exposed vaccinees are limited because only 6 or 7 AZD1222 recipients were SARS-CoV-2 seropositive at baseline. Because no day 14 peak-response samples were available, repertoires were characterized only after the peak T cell response. Nearly half of unique spike-specific TCRs reportedly recognized epitopes outside regions mutated in the B.1.351 and B.1.1.7 variants. The vaccine-associated CD4 TCRs covered the entire spike protein, and the dominant responses fell in regions 160-218 and 743-854.

Measured from the cysteine to the phenylalanine, the CDR3 is 14 residues long. This entry keeps only the CDR3 DNA: 42 bases, framed from base 1. The germline V gene yields MNHEY for CDR1 and SVGAGI for CDR2. Trimming takes 6 bases from V and 1 base from J, and the germline ends sit 12 bases apart. The CDR3 regions of human TCRbeta chains were analyzed by immunosequencing. The original pipeline was this. TCRs in the repertoires were compared against a reference library of SARS-CoV-2-specific TCRs that had been generated with the MIRA antigen-specificity platform. Breadth meant the fraction of unique TCRs that were SARS-CoV-2-associated, whereas depth meant the fraction of total T cells that were SARS-CoV-2-associated. Using the MIRA data, each spike-specific TCR was mapped to the spike region that the TCR reacts to and placed in a CD4 or CD8 class. Log10-transformed breadth and depth values were compared by one-way ANOVA with Sidak's multiple comparisons tests. Drawn from immuneACCESS, this table holds only the in-frame rearrangements with V and J called that TCRdb kept. Clones are partly lost; checked studies trace under half to an unresolved V gene and leave the rest unexplained. The V and J calls and clone size were taken over from that table, and D and trimming were inferred from the DNA. This sample is represented by approximately 120,000 clones; roughly 87% of them were singletons. The ten largest clones take up roughly 8.9% of the sample.

This clone was observed a single time. Its antigen is still unknown. No clone much larger than this one lies a single base away; base qualities are absent. Taken with the paper, the label for time point translates to: about 28 days (+/-7) after the second vaccine dose. AZD1222 recipients whose second dose came at about 4 weeks and those whose second dose came at about 12 weeks were combined into one group, since spike-specific TCR depth and breadth did not differ between the two schedules. Samples from vaccinated people were obtained from the UK trials COV001 and COV002, which included a single-blind randomized controlled phase 2/3 trial of AZD1222 (ChAdOx1 nCoV-19) in healthy adults. For TCRbeta chain sequencing, PBMC samples were collected from trial participants at day 0 and at day 28 after the second dose.

This sample comprised peripheral blood, obtained 28 days after the second AZD1222 dose. The chain couples TRBV6-5 to TRBJ1-1, with the identity of the D gene unclear. The clonotype originates from an adult who received the AZD1222 COVID-19 vaccine. In nucleotides, the sequence is TGTGCCAGCAGGCCTCCACGGCCGAACACTGAAGCTTTCTTT. Its product reads: CASRPPRPNTEAFF.